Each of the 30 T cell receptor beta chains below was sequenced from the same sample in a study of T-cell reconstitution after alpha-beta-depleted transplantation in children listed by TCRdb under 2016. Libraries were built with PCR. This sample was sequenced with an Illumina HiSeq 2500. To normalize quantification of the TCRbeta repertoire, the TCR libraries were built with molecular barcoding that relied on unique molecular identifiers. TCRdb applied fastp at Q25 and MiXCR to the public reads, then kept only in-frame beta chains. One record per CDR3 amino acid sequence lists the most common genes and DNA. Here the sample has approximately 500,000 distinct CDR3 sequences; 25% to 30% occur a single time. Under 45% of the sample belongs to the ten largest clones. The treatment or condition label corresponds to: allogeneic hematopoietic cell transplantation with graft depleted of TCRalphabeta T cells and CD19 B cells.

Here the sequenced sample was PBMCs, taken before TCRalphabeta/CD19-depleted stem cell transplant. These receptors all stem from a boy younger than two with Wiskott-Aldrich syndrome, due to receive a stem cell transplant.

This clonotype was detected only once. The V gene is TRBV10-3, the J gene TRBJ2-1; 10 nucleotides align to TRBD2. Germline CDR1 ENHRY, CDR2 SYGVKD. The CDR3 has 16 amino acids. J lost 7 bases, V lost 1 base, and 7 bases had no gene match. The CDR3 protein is CAISELGASGSNEQFF. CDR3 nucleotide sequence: TGTGCCATCAGTGAGTTAGGGGCTAGCGGGAGTAATGAGCAGTTCTTC.

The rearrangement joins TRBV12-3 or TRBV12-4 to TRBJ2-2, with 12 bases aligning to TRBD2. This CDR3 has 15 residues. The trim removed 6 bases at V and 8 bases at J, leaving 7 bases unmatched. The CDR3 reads CASSRTSGIGGELFF. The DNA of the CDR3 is TGTGCCAGCAGCCGGACTAGCGGGATAGGAGGGGAGCTGTTTTTT.

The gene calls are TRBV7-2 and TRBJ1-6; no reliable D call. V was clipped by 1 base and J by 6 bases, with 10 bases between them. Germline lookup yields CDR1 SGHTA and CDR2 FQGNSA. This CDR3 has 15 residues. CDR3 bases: TGTGCCAGCAGCTTAGAACGGGGAGGTAATTCACCCCTCCACTTT. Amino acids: CASSLERGGNSPLHF.

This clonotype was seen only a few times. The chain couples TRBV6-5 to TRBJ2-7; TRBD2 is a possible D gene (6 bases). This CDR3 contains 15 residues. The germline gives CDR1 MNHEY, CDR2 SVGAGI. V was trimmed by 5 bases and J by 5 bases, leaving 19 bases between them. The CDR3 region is CASSTRLVSIHEQYF. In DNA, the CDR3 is TGTGCCAGCAGTACCCGACTAGTTTCCATCCACGAGCAGTACTTC.

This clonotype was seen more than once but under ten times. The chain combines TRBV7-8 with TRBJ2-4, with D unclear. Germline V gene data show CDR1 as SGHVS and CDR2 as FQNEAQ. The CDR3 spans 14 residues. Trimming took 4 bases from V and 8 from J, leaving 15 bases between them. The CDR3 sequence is CASSSDLTGDIQYF. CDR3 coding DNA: TGTGCCAGCAGCTCTGACCTGACTGGGGACATTCAGTACTTC. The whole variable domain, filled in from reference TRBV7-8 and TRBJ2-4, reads GAGVSQSPRYKVAKRGQDVALRCDPISGHVSLFWYQQALGQGPEFLTYFQNEAQLDKSGLPSDRFFAERPEGSVSTLKIQRTQQEDSAVYLCASSSDLTGDIQYFGAGTRLSVL.

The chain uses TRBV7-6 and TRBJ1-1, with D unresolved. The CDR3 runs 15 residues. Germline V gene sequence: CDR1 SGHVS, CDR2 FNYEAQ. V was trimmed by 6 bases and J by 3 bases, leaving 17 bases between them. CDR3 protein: CASSLWRRPDTEAFF. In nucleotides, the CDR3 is TGTGCCAGCAGTCTCTGGAGGCGGCCTGACACTGAAGCTTTCTTT. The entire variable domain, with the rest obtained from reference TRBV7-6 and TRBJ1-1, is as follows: GAGVSQSPRYKVTKRGQDVALRCDPISGHVSLYWYRQALGQGPEFLTYFNYEAQQDKSGLPNDRFSAERPEGSISTLTIQRTEQRDSAMYRCASSLWRRPDTEAFFGQGTRLTVV.

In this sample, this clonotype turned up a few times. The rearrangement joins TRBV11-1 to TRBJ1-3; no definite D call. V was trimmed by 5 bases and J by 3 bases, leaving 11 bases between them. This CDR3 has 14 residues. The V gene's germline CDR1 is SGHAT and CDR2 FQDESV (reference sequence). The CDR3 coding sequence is TGTGCCAGCAGCCCTCACCGACATGGAAACACCATATATTTT. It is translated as CASSPHRHGNTIYF.

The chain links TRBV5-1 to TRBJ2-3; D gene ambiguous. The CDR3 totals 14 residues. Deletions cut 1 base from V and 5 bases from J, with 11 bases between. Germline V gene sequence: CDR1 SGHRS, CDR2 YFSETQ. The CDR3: CASSLWRWGDTQYF. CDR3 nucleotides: TGCGCCAGCAGCTTGTGGCGCTGGGGAGATACGCAGTATTTT.

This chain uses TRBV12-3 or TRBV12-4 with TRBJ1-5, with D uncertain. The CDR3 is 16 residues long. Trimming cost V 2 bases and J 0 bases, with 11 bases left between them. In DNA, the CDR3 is TGTGCCAGCAGTTTAACAATCCAAGATAGCAATCAGCCCCAGCATTTT. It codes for CASSLTIQDSNQPQHF.

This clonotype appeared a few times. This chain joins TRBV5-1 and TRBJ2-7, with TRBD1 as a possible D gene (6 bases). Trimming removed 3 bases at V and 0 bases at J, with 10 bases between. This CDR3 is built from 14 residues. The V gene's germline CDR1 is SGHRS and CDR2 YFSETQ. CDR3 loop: CASSSIQGSYEQYF. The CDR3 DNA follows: TGCGCCAGCAGCTCTATACAGGGCTCCTACGAGCAGTACTTC. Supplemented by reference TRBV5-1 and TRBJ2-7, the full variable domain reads KAGVTQTPRYLIKTRGQQVTLSCSPISGHRSVSWYQQTPGQGLQFLFEYFSETQRNKGNFPGRFSGRQFSNSRSEMNVSTLELGDSALYLCASSSIQGSYEQYFGPGTRLTVT.

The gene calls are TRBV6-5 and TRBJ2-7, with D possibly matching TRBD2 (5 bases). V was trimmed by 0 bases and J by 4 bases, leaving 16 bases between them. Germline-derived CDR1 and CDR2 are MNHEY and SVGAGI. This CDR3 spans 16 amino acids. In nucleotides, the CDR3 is TGTGCCAGCAGTTACTCACTCGAGCGGAAGCCTTACGAGCAGTACTTC. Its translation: CASSYSLERKPYEQYF.

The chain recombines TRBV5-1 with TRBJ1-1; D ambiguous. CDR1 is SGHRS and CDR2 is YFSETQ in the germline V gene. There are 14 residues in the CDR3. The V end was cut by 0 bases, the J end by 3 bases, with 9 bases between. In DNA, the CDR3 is TGCGCCAGCAGCTTGGTGGCCTTCGACACTGAAGCTTTCTTT. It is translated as CASSLVAFDTEAFF.

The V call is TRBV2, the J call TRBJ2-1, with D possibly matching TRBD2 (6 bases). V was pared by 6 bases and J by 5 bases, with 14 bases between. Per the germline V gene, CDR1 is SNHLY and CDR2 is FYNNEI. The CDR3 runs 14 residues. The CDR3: CASRRERANNEQFF. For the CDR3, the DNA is TGTGCCAGCAGGCGTGAGCGGGCAAACAATGAGCAGTTCTTC.

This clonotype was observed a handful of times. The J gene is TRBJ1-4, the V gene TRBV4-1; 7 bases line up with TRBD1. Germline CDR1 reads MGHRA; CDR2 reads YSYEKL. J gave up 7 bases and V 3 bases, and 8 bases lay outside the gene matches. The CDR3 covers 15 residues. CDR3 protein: CASSHSDRETEKLFF. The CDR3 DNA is TGCGCCAGCAGCCACTCTGACAGGGAAACTGAAAAACTGTTTTTT.

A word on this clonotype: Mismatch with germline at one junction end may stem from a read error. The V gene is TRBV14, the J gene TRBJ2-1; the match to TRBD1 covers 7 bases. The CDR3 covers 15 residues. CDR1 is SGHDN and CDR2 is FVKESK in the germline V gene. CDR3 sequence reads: CASSLRQGLYNEEFF. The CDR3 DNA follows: TGTGCCAGCAGCCTGAGACAGGGCCTTTACAATGAGGAGTTCTTC.

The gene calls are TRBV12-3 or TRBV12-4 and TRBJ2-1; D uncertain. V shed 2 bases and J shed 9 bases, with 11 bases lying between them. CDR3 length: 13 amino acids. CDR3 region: CASSLYLEVEQFF. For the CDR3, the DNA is TGTGCCAGCAGTTTATATCTAGAAGTTGAGCAGTTCTTC.

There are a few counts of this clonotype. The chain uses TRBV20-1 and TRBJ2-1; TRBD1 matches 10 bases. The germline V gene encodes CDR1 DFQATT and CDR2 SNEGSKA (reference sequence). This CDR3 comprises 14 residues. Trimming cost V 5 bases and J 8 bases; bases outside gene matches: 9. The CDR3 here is CSAFPGTGVDEQFF. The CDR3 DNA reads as TGCAGTGCTTTTCCCGGGACAGGGGTCGATGAGCAGTTCTTC.

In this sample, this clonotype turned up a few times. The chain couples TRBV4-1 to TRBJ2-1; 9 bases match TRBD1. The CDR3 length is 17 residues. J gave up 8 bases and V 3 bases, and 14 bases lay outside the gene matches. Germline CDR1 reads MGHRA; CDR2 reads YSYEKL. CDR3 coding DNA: TGCGCCAGCAGCCACTGGGTCCGGACAGGGGAATTTCATGAGCAGTTCTTC. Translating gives CASSHWVRTGEFHEQFF.

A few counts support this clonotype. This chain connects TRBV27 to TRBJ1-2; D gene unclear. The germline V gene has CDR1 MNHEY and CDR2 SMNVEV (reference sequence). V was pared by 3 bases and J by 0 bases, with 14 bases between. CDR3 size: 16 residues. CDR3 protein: CASSFRRTGANYGYTF. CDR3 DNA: TGTGCCAGCAGTTTTAGACGGACCGGAGCTAACTATGGCTACACCTTC.

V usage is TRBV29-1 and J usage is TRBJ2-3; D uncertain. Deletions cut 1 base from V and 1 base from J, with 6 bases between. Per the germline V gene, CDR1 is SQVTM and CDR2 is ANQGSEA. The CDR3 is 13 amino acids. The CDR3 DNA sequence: TGCAGCGTTGAAGTTCGCCGCACAGATACGCAGTATTTT. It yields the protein CSVEVRRTDTQYF.

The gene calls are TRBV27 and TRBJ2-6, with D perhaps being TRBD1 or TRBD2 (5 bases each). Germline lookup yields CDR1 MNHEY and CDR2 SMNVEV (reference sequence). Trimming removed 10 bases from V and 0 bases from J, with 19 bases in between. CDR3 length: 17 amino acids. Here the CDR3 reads CATLGASPSSGANVLTF. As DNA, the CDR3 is TGTGCCACCCTCGGGGCTTCTCCCAGCTCTGGGGCCAACGTCCTGACTTTC.

The CDR3 sequence is CSAGYRGTYNEQFF. CDR3 sequence (DNA): TGCAGTGCTGGATACAGGGGGACTTACAATGAGCAGTTCTTC. This rearrangement joins TRBV20-1 to TRBJ2-1; 8 nucleotides line up with TRBD1. Germline assignment: CDR1 DFQATT and CDR2 SNEGSKA (reference sequence). V shed 5 bases, J shed 4 bases, and the junction held 7 bases outside the gene matches. The CDR3 is made up of 14 amino acids.

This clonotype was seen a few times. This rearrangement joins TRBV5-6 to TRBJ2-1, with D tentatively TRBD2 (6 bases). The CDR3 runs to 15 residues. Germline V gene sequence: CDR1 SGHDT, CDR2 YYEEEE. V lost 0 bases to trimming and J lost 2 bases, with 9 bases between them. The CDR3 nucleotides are TGTGCCAGCAGCTTGGGTTGGACTACCTACAATGAGCAGTTCTTC. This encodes CASSLGWTTYNEQFF.

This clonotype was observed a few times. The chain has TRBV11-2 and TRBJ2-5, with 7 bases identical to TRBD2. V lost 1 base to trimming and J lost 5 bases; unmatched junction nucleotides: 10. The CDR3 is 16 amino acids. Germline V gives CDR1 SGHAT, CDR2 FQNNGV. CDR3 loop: CASSLGLAAVEETQYF. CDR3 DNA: TGTGCCAGCAGCTTAGGACTAGCCGCGGTTGAGGAGACCCAGTACTTC.

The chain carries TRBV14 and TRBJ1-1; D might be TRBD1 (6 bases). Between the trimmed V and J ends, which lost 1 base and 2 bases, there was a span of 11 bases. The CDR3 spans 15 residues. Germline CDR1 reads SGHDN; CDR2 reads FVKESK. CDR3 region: CASSQGAGANTEAFF. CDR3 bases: TGTGCCAGCAGCCAAGGGGCAGGGGCCAACACTGAAGCTTTCTTT.

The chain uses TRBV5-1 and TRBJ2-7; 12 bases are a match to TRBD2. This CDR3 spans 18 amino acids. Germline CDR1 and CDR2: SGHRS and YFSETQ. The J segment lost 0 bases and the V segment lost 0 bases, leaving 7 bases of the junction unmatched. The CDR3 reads CASSLAGLAGLSSYEQYF. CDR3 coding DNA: TGCGCCAGCAGCTTGGCCGGACTAGCGGGGCTAAGCTCCTACGAGCAGTACTTC.

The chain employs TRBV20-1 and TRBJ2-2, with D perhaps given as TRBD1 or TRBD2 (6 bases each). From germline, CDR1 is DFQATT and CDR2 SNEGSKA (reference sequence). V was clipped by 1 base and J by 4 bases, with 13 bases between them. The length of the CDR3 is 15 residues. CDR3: CSARVGGPGTGELFF. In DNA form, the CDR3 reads TGCAGTGCTAGAGTAGGGGGGCCGGGCACCGGGGAGCTGTTTTTT.

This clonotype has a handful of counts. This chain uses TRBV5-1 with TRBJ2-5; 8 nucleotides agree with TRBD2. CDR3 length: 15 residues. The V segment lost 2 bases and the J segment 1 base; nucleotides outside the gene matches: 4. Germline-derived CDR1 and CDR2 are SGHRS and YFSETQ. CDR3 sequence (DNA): TGCGCCAGCAGCTTACTAGCGGCTCTCCAAGAGACCCAGTACTTC. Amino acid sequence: CASSLLAALQETQYF.

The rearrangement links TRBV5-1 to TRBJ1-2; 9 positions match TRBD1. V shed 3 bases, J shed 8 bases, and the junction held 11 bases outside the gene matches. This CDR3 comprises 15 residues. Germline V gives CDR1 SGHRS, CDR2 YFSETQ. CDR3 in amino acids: CASSSNWGQGAGYTF. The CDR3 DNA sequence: TGCGCCAGCAGCTCGAACTGGGGACAGGGTGCAGGCTACACCTTC. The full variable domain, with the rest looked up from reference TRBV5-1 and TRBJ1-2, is KAGVTQTPRYLIKTRGQQVTLSCSPISGHRSVSWYQQTPGQGLQFLFEYFSETQRNKGNFPGRFSGRQFSNSRSEMNVSTLELGDSALYLCASSSNWGQGAGYTFGSGTRLTVV.

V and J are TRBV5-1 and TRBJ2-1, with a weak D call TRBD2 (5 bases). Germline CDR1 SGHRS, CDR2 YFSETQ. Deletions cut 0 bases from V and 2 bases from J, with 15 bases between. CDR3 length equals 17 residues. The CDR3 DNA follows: TGCGCCAGCAGCTTGGGGAGGATGGGTAGCGCCTACAATGAGCAGTTCTTC. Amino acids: CASSLGRMGSAYNEQFF.